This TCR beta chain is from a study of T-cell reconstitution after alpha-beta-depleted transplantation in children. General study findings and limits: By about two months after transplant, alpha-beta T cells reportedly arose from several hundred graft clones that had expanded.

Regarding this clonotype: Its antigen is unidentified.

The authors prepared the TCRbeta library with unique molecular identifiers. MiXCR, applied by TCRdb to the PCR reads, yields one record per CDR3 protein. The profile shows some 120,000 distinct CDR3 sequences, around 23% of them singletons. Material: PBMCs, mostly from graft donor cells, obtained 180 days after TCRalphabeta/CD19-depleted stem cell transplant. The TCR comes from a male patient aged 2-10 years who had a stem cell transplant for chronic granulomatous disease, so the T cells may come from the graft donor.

CDR3 nucleotides: TGCAGTGCTAGAGACAGGTCCTTTAGTGAAAAACTGTTTTTT. Its protein product is CSARDRSFSEKLFF. This chain joins TRBV20-1 and TRBJ1-4; D is undetermined. The CDR3 has 14 amino acids. Germline CDR1 and CDR2: DFQATT and SNEGSKA (reference sequence). The V gene lost 0 bases and the J gene lost 7 bases, with 12 bases spanning the gap.